This record covers a single TCR beta chain. The record originates from a study of blood T cell repertoires in COVID-19. The junction had 5 bases not matched to a gene; V was cut back by 2 bases and J by 3 bases. Germline CDR1 SGDLS, CDR2 YYNGEE. The CDR3 length is 17 residues. TCRdb's table, derived via immunoSEQ multiplex PCR, lists solely in-frame clones and lacks some. The sample lists some 260,000 clones, around 82% occurring once. The chain is built from TRBV9 and TRBJ2-5, with 15 nucleotides matching TRBD2. Sequenced input: peripheral blood. This TCR came from a woman older than 75 with active or convalescent COVID-19. The CDR3 spells CASSVSGLAGGKETQYF. The DNA of the CDR3 is TGTGCCAGCAGCGTCTCCGGACTAGCGGGGGGGAAAGAGACCCAGTACTTC.